The 30 T cell receptor beta chains given below trace back to one sample, sequenced in a study of T cell responses to AZD1222 COVID-19 vaccine. Measured with immunoSEQ multiplex PCR; TCRdb has only the in-frame clones, and not every one. The table has more than 85,000 clones, over 85% seen once. Here the sequenced sample was peripheral blood, taken 28 days after the second AZD1222 dose. The origin of the receptors is an adult who received the AZD1222 COVID-19 vaccine.

The CDR3 protein is CASSSGIGEEYF. The CDR3 DNA reads as TGTGCCAGCAGCTCAGGTATTGGGGAGGAGTACTTC. This chain joins TRBV3-1 (or the pseudogene TRBV3-2) and TRBJ2-7, with D possibly being TRBD2 (6 bases). The CDR3 loop spans 12 amino acids. Germline CDR1 reads LGHDT; CDR2 reads YNNKEL (reference sequence). V lost 5 bases and J 11 bases, leaving 16 bases between the germline ends.

This chain joins TRBV15 and TRBJ1-6; 8 nucleotides agree with TRBD1. Germline V gives CDR1 LNHNV, CDR2 YYDKDF (reference sequence). The CDR3 is made up of 18 amino acids. V dropped 3 bases and J dropped 8; count of bases not matched to a gene: 15. CDR3 in amino acids: CATSRLARGQGGDSPLHF. The DNA of the CDR3 is TGTGCCACCAGCAGGCTCGCACGAGGACAGGGAGGGGATTCACCCCTCCACTTT.

V gene TRBV4-2 combines with J gene TRBJ2-4, with a tentative D call TRBD2 (6 bases). This CDR3 has 16 amino acids. The V gene's germline CDR1 is LGHNA and CDR2 YNFKEQ. V was clipped by 2 bases and J by 0 bases, with 11 bases between them. CDR3 nucleotides: TGTGCCAGCAGCCAACGGGGGTTAGTAGCCAAAAACATTCAGTACTTC. Its protein is CASSQRGLVAKNIQYF.

The chain links TRBV18 to TRBJ1-1; the D gene is possibly TRBD1 (6 bases). Germline V gene data show CDR1 as KGHSH and CDR2 as LQKENI. The V and J ends lost 3 bases and 1 base respectively, with 12 bases between them. This CDR3 has 15 amino acids. The CDR3 DNA reads TGTGCCAGCTCACCGCAGGGGTGGGGGAACACTGAAGCTTTCTTT. It specifies CASSPQGWGNTEAFF. Variable domain in full (rest from reference TRBV18 and TRBJ1-1): NAGVMQNPRHLVRRRGQEARLRCSPMKGHSHVYWYRQLPEEGLKFMVYLQKENIIDESGMPKERFSAEFPKEGPSILRIQQVVRGDSAAYFCASSPQGWGNTEAFFGQGTRLTVV.

This clone was seen only a few times. This chain joins TRBV9 and TRBJ2-2; D perhaps matches TRBD2 (6 bases). CDR1 SGDLS and CDR2 YYNGEE come from the germline V gene. The CDR3 runs to 17 residues. Between the trimmed V and J ends, which lost 2 bases and 3 bases, there was a span of 17 bases. The CDR3 region has the DNA TGTGCCAGCAGCGTGATTGAGGGTAGCGGTTACACCGGGGAGCTGTTTTTT. Amino acids: CASSVIEGSGYTGELFF.

The rearrangement joins TRBV18 to TRBJ2-2; 7 bases align to TRBD2. Germline assignment: CDR1 KGHSH and CDR2 LQKENI. The CDR3 consists of 15 residues. The trim removed 3 bases at V and 6 bases at J, leaving 7 bases unmatched. The DNA for the CDR3 is TGTGCCAGCTCACCCCTGGGCGGGGGATCCGGGGAGCTGTTTTTT. This encodes CASSPLGGGSGELFF.

The chain uses TRBV6-5 and TRBJ1-2; a weak D match, TRBD1 (6 bases). CDR3 length: 14 residues. CDR1 and CDR2 (germline): MNHEY, SVGAGI. With 6 bases removed from V and 4 bases from J, the gap between germline ends came to 15 bases. CDR3 region: CASSQTGETYGYTF. In DNA, the CDR3 is TGTGCCAGCAGCCAGACAGGCGAGACCTATGGCTACACCTTC.

This chain uses TRBV6-5 with TRBJ1-3; D unclear. Per germline, CDR1 MNHEY and CDR2 SVGAGI. Trimming stripped 6 bases from V and 0 bases from J, with 12 bases between. This CDR3 comprises 15 residues. CDR3 sequence (DNA): TGTGCCAGCAGCGATGCCTCAGCCTCTGGAAACACCATATATTTT. Its translation is CASSDASASGNTIYF.

CDR3 residues: CASSQDLAGGDQPQHF. DNA of the CDR3: TGTGCCAGCAGCCAAGATTTGGCAGGGGGGGATCAGCCCCAGCATTTT. The chain combines TRBV4-2 with TRBJ1-5; 7 positions match TRBD1. J was trimmed by 5 bases and V by 0 bases; bases with no gene match: 7. Germline V lookup: CDR1 LGHNA, CDR2 YNFKEQ. This CDR3 region has 16 residues.

The sample holds one count of this clone. The genes are TRBV3-1 (or the pseudogene TRBV3-2) and TRBJ1-1, with D maybe TRBD1 (6 bases). Trimming stripped 3 bases from V and 8 bases from J, with 19 bases between. Germline V gene lookup returns CDR1 LGHDT and CDR2 YNNKEL (reference sequence). The CDR3 contains 15 residues. The CDR3, as DNA: TGTGCCAGCAGCCACAGGGGACGGGAGATCGGGGAAGCTTTCTTT. Protein sequence: CASSHRGREIGEAFF.

This rearrangement joins TRBV7-3 to TRBJ2-7; 9 nucleotides match TRBD2. The CDR3 is 14 residues long. The trim removed 5 bases at V and 2 bases at J, leaving 4 bases unmatched. CDR1 SGHTA and CDR2 FQGTGA come from the germline V gene. The DNA of the CDR3 is TGTGCCAGCAGCATTAGCGGGGGACCCTACGAGCAGTACTTC. This encodes CASSISGGPYEQYF.

The chain's CDR3 is CASSPLRGSGNTIYF. The CDR3 coding sequence is TGTGCCAGTAGCCCCTTGAGGGGCTCTGGAAACACCATATATTTT. This chain connects TRBV19 to TRBJ1-3, with a tentative D call TRBD1 (5 bases). The V gene's germline CDR1 is LNHDA and CDR2 SQIVND (reference sequence). The CDR3 extends over 15 amino acids. Trimming left V 6 bases short and J 0 bases short, with 12 bases between.

The rearrangement joins TRBV7-9 to TRBJ2-7; D not certain. V dropped 2 bases and J dropped 2 bases, with 13 bases sitting between them. This CDR3 contains 15 residues. The germline CDR1 and CDR2 sequences are SEHNR and FQNEAQ (reference sequence). The CDR3: CASSLREARTYEQYF. DNA for the CDR3: TGTGCCAGCAGCTTAAGAGAAGCCCGCACCTACGAGCAGTACTTC.

This sequence joins TRBV11-2 and TRBJ2-7; no reliable D call. V lost 2 bases and J 2 bases, leaving 10 bases between the germline ends. This CDR3 is 14 amino acids long. Germline V gene data show CDR1 as SGHAT and CDR2 as FQNNGV. CDR3 sequence reads: CASSLPPQTYEQYF. In DNA, the CDR3 is TGTGCCAGCAGCTTACCCCCCCAGACCTACGAGCAGTACTTC.

The genes are TRBV15 and TRBJ1-6; the match to TRBD1 covers 7 bases. CDR3 length: 19 amino acids. The ends lost 0 bases at V and 0 bases at J; junction bases unmatched: 8. CDR1 is LNHNV and CDR2 is YYDKDF in the germline V gene (reference sequence). CDR3 loop: CATSRDPWGQSSYNSPLHF. The CDR3 DNA is TGTGCCACCAGCAGAGATCCGTGGGGACAGAGCTCCTATAATTCACCCCTCCACTTT.

V usage is TRBV3-1 (or the pseudogene TRBV3-2) and J usage is TRBJ1-5, with D maybe TRBD1 (5 bases). The CDR3 extends over 15 amino acids. V dropped 5 bases and J dropped 2 bases, with 13 bases sitting between them. From germline, CDR1 is LGHDT and CDR2 YNNKEL (reference sequence). The CDR3 here is CASSSLRGCNQPQHF. CDR3 DNA sequence: TGTGCCAGCAGCTCCCTCCGGGGCTGCAATCAGCCCCAGCATTTT.

The chain links TRBV7-2 to TRBJ2-1, with 12 bases identical to TRBD2. This CDR3 has 15 residues. CDR1 and CDR2 (germline): SGHTA, FQGNSA. Trimming cost V 5 bases and J 8 bases; bases outside gene matches: 7. CDR3 region: CASSPLAGGPYEQFF. The CDR3 DNA is TGTGCCAGCAGCCCCCTAGCGGGGGGGCCTTATGAGCAGTTCTTC.

This chain links TRBV2 with TRBJ2-3; D is ambiguous. V gave up 6 bases and J gave up 2 bases, with 9 bases separating them. Germline CDR1 is SNHLY and CDR2 is FYNNEI. The CDR3 totals 13 residues. CDR3 nucleotide sequence: TGTGCCAGCAGCCCCGACGTCACAGATACGCAGTATTTT. Translating it yields CASSPDVTDTQYF.

This chain links TRBV4-3 with TRBJ1-1, with D unclear. Trimming stripped 3 bases from V and 5 bases from J, with 13 bases between. This CDR3 is 14 amino acids long. Per the germline V gene, CDR1 is LGHNA and CDR2 is YSLEER. This CDR3 is CASSQQLTRTEAFF. In nucleotides, the CDR3 is TGCGCCAGCAGCCAGCAATTGACGAGGACTGAAGCTTTCTTT.

CDR3: CASSPYRGETQYF. DNA for the CDR3: TGTGCCAGCAGCCCGTACAGGGGGGAGACCCAGTACTTC. The chain is built from TRBV11-3 and TRBJ2-5, with 8 bases matching TRBD1. This CDR3 is built from 13 residues. Germline V gene lookup returns CDR1 SGHNT and CDR2 YENEEA. V dropped 5 bases and J dropped 5; count of bases not matched to a gene: 4.

The CDR3 spells CASSGARRTGAYEQYF. Here the CDR3 DNA reads TGTGCCAGTAGTGGGGCCAGGAGGACAGGGGCCTACGAGCAGTACTTC. The gene calls are TRBV19 and TRBJ2-7; 9 bases are shared with TRBD1. Trimming at V came to 5 bases and at J to 2 bases, leaving 10 bases not matched to a gene. The CDR3 extends over 16 amino acids. Per the germline V gene, CDR1 is LNHDA and CDR2 is SQIVND (reference sequence). Supplemented by reference TRBV19 and TRBJ2-7, the full variable domain reads DGGITQSPKYLFRKEGQNVTLSCEQNLNHDAMYWYRQDPGQGLRLIYYSQIVNDFQKGDIAEGYSVSREKKESFPLTVTSAQKNPTAFYLCASSGARRTGAYEQYFGPGTRLTVT.

The chain has TRBV12-2 and TRBJ2-6; the table's D call TRBD1 went unverified against the DNA. TRBV12-2 is classified as a pseudogene. This CDR3 has 16 residues. The CDR3 DNA follows: TGTGCAAGTCGCTGGGACAGGGCCTCTGGGGCCAACGTCCTGACTTTC. Translating gives CASRWDRASGANVLTF.

Regarding this clone: A read error is likely, as this CDR3 ends without the conserved phenylalanine or tryptophan. The DNA is left out, because the CDR3 cannot be placed on it with certainty; the CDR3 is given as TCRdb lists it. V is TRBV14 and J is TRBJ2-7. From its first to its last residue, the CDR3 has 13 amino acids. Germline lookup yields CDR1 SGHDN and CDR2 FVKESK. This chain's CDR3 is CASSQEDRGPLSL.

CDR3 sequence (DNA): TGTGCCAGCAGTTCGCCGGGGACAGGGGGGAGTAATGAAAAACTGTTTTTT. This gives the protein CASSSPGTGGSNEKLFF. The chain combines TRBV27 with TRBJ1-4, with 11 bases identical to TRBD1. This CDR3 is 17 amino acids long. V lost 4 bases and J lost 4; bases outside the gene matches: 8. Germline V gene lookup returns CDR1 MNHEY and CDR2 SMNVEV (reference sequence).

This chain links TRBV5-1 with TRBJ2-7; tentatively, D is TRBD1 or TRBD2 (5 bases each). Germline assignment: CDR1 SGHRS and CDR2 YFSETQ. V was cut by 5 bases and J by 1 base, with 13 bases left in between. The CDR3 extends over 14 amino acids. DNA for the CDR3: TGCGCCAGCAGTGCTGATGGGGGATCCTACGAGCAGTACTTC. It is translated as CASSADGGSYEQYF.

V gene TRBV7-2 combines with J gene TRBJ2-3, with 8 nucleotides matching TRBD1. V lost 1 base and J lost 5; bases outside the gene matches: 5. The CDR3 runs 15 residues. Per the germline V gene, CDR1 is SGHTA and CDR2 is FQGNSA. In nucleotides, the CDR3 is TGTGCCAGCAGCTTAGGGTCAGGGGGCTTAGATACGCAGTATTTT. It yields the protein CASSLGSGGLDTQYF. Based on the CDR3 plus reference TRBV7-2 and TRBJ2-3, the full variable domain is GAGVSQSPSNKVTEKGKDVELRCDPISGHTALYWYRQSLGQGLEFLIYFQGNSAPDKSGLPSDRFSAERTGGSVSTLTIQRTQQEDSAVYLCASSLGSGGLDTQYFGPGTRLTVL.

This chain uses TRBV4-1 with TRBJ2-3; D possibly corresponds to TRBD2 (6 bases). The germline CDR1 and CDR2 sequences are MGHRA and YSYEKL. This CDR3 has 15 amino acids. V gave up 0 bases and J gave up 8 bases, with 15 bases separating them. The CDR3 nucleotides read TGCGCCAGCAGCCAAGATCCTGGAGGGAGCGGTACGCAGTATTTT. Translation gives CASSQDPGGSGTQYF.

This chain connects TRBV7-9 to TRBJ1-1; D is unresolved. This CDR3 is 13 amino acids long. Trimming took off 5 bases at V and 1 base at J, with 8 bases between the two ends. CDR1 is SEHNR and CDR2 is FQNEAQ in the germline V gene (reference sequence). DNA of the CDR3: TGTGCCAGCAGCGTTTCAAAGAACACTGAAGCTTTCTTT. Translation gives CASSVSKNTEAFF.

The V gene is TRBV10-3, the J gene TRBJ2-1; TRBD2 is a possible D gene (6 bases). The V gene lost 0 bases and the J gene lost 8 bases, with 11 bases spanning the gap. CDR1 and CDR2 (germline): ENHRY, SYGVKD. This CDR3 contains 14 residues. In DNA, the CDR3 is TGTGCCATCAGTGAGTCGGCCCGCGGGGATGAGCAGTTCTTC. Protein sequence: CAISESARGDEQFF.

The rearrangement links TRBV19 to TRBJ2-5; 12 positions agree with TRBD1. After removal of 7 bases from V and 4 bases from J, the junction contained 10 bases not matched to a gene. This CDR3 region has 16 residues. Germline-derived CDR1 and CDR2 are LNHDA and SQIVND (reference sequence). The CDR3 here is CASTDRGQGAAETQYF. In DNA, the CDR3 is TGTGCCAGTACGGATCGGGGACAGGGGGCCGCAGAGACCCAGTACTTC.